This TCR beta chain derives from a study of blood T cell repertoires in COVID-19. On the study more broadly: PBMCs, B-cell-depleted T cells, or T cells were the source of the cDNA or gDNA that made up the material.

The CDR3 contains 16 residues. The trim removed 4 bases at V and 0 bases at J, leaving 6 bases unmatched. Germline CDR1 is MNHNS and CDR2 is SASEGT. Participants were aged roughly 18 to 89 years, lived in some 23 US areas, and enrolled virtually. Clinical history as reported by participants underpinned cohort assignment. Original processing methods: From reference gene primer amplification, estimates of nucleated cell counts were derived. Profiling relied on immunoSEQ multiplex PCR, and the TCRdb table lists in-frame clones only, not all of them. D and trimming were read from the DNA, whereas the V and J calls and clone size are those reported in that table. Here the sample spans about 500,000 clones, roughly 90% being singletons.

The J gene is TRBJ1-5, the V gene TRBV6-1, with 7 nucleotides matching TRBD1. The receptor comes from a woman aged 18 to 35 who had recovered from COVID-19. Sequenced input: PBMCs or T cells enriched from blood (not recorded which). CDR3 coding DNA: TGTGCCAGCAGTGTATTACAGGGGAGTAGCAATCAGCCCCAGCATTTT. As protein: CASSVLQGSSNQPQHF.